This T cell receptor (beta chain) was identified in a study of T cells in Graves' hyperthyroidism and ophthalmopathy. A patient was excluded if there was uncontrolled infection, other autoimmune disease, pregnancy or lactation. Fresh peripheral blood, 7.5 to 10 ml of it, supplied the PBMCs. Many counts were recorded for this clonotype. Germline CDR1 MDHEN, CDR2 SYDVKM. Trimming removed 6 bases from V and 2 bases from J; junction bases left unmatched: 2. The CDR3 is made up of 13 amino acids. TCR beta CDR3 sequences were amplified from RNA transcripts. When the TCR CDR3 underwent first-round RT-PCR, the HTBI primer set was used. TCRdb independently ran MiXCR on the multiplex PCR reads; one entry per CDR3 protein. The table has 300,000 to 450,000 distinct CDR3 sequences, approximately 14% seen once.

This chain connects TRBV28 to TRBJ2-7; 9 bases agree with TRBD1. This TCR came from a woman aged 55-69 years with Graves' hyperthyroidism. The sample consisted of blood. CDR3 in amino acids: CASRDRGTYEQYF. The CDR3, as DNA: TGTGCCAGCAGAGACAGGGGGACCTACGAGCAGTACTTC.